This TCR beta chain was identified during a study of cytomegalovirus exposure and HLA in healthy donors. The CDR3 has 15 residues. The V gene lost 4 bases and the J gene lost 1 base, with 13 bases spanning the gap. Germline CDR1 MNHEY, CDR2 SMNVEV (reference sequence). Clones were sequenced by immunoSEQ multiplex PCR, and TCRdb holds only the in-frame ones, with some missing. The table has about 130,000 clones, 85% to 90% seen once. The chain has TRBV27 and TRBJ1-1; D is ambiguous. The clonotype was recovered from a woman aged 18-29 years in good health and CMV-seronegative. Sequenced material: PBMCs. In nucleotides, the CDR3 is TGTGCCAGCAGTTCTCCCTTCGGGAAGAACACTGAAGCTTTCTTT. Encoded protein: CASSSPFGKNTEAFF.